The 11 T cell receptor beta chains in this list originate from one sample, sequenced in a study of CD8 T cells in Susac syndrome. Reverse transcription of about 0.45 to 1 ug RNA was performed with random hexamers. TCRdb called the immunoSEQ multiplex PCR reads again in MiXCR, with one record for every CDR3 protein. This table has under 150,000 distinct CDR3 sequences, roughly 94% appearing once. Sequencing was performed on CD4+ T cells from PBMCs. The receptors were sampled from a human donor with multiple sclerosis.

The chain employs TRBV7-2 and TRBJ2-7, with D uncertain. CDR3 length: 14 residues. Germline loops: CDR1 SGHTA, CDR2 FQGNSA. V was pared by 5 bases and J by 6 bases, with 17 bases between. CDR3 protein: CASSRRADLGEQYF. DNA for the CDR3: TGTGCCAGCAGCCGCCGGGCCGACTTAGGCGAGCAGTACTTC. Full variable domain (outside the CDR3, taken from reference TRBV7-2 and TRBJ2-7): GAGVSQSPSNKVTEKGKDVELRCDPISGHTALYWYRQSLGQGLEFLIYFQGNSAPDKSGLPSDRFSAERTGGSVSTLTIQRTQQEDSAVYLCASSRRADLGEQYFGPGTRLTVT.

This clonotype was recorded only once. DNA of the CDR3: TGTGCCAGCAGCGTGAGGAACAGGGAGGACGGACCCCTCCACTTT. It codes for CASSVRNREDGPLHF. V is TRBV9 and J is TRBJ1-6, with D perhaps matching TRBD1 (6 bases). Germline V gives CDR1 SGDLS, CDR2 YYNGEE. The length of the CDR3 is 15 residues. Trimming left V 2 bases short and J 12 bases short, with 18 bases between.

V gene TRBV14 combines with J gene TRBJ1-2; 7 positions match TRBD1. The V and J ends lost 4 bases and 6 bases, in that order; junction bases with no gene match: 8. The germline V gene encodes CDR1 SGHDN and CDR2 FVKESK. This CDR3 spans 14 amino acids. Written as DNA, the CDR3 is TGTGCCAGCAGCCGCCGCTCGACAGGGAATGGCTACACCTTC. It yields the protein CASSRRSTGNGYTF.

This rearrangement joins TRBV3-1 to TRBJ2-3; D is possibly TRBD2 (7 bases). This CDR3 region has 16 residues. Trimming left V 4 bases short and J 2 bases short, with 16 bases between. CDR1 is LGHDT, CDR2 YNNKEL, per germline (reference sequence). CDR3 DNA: TGTGCCAGCAGCCCGGGGGCGGGGGAACTCACAGATACGCAGTATTTT. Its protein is CASSPGAGELTDTQYF.

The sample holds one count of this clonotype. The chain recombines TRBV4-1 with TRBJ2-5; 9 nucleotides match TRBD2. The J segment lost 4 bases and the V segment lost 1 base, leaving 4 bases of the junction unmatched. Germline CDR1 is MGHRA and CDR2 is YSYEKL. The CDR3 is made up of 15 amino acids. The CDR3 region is CASSQGRGGRETQYF. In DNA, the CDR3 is TGCGCCAGCAGCCAAGGGCGGGGGGGCCGAGAGACCCAGTACTTC.

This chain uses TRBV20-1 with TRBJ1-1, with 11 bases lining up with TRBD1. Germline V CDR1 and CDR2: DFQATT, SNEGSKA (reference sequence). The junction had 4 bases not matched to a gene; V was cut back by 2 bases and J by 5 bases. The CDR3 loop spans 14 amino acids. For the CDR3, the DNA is TGCAGTGCTAGATTCGGGACAGGGGGAACTGAAGCTTTCTTT. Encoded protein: CSARFGTGGTEAFF.

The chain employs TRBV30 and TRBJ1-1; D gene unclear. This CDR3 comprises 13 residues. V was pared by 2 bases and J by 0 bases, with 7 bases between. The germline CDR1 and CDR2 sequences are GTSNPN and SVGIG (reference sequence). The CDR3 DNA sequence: TGTGCCTGGAGTCCTCAGGTGAACACTGAAGCTTTCTTT. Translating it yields CAWSPQVNTEAFF.

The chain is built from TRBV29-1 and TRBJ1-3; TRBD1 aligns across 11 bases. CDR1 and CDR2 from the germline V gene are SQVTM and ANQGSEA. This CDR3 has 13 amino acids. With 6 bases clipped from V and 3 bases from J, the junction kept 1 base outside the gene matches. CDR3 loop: CSVDRGLGNTIYF. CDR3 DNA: TGCAGCGTGGACAGGGGGCTTGGAAACACCATATATTTT.

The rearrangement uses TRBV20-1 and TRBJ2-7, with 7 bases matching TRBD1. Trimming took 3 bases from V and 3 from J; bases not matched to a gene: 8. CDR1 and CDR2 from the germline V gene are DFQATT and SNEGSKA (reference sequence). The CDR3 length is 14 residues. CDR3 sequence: CSAREGTVNYEQYF. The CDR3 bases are TGCAGTGCTAGGGAAGGGACAGTGAACTACGAGCAGTACTTC.

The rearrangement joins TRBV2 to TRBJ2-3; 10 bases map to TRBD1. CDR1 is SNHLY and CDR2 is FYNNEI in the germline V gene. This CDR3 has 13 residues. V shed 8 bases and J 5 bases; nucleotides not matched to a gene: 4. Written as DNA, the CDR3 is TGTGCCAGCCCGGGACAGGGGCAAGATACGCAGTATTTT. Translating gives CASPGQGQDTQYF.

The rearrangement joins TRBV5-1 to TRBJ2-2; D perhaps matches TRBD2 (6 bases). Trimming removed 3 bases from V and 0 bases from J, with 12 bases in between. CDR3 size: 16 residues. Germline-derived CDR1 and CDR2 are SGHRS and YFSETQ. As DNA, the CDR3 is TGCGCCAGCAGCTCGGGGGTCACCACGAACACCGGGGAGCTGTTTTTT. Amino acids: CASSSGVTTNTGELFF.